The clone carrying this T cell receptor (beta chain) was counted between two and nine times. This record belongs to a study of T-cell reconstitution after alpha-beta-depleted transplantation in children. A TCRbeta library incorporating unique molecular identifiers was prepared. TCRdb re-called the PCR reads through MiXCR, storing one row per CDR3 protein. The sample contains a few hundred thousand distinct CDR3 sequences, 13% of which appear only once. The V and J ends lost 2 bases and 3 bases respectively, with 13 bases between them. Germline V lookup: CDR1 DFQATT, CDR2 SNEGSKA (reference sequence). There are 14 residues in the CDR3.

This specimen consisted of PBMCs, obtained from the stem cell graft. The TCR comes from a human donor who donated a stem cell graft to a child with Fanconi anemia. This rearrangement joins TRBV20-1 to TRBJ1-2; TRBD1 might be the D (5 bases). CDR3 bases: TGCAGTGCTAGAAGAGGGAGGGACGACTATGGCTACACCTTC. This encodes CSARRGRDDYGYTF.